This T cell receptor (beta chain) comes out of a study of regulatory and conventional T cells in breast cancer (dated by TCRdb to between 2014 and 2017). A remark on this clonotype: No cognate antigen has been identified for it. No qualities accompany the bases; no much larger clone lies one base away.

Receptors were amplified or captured by PCR. The instrument was an Illumina MiSeq. In TCRdb, the public reads were trimmed at Q25 with fastp and aligned with MiXCR, with productive beta chains retained. All rows with the same CDR3 protein become a single entry with the most common DNA and genes. For this sample the table gives approximately 9,500 distinct CDR3 sequences, of which roughly a third were detected only once. The ten biggest clones cover 4.5% to 6.5% of the sample. This receptor was taken from a male donor in good health. Sequenced sample: conventional T cells from blood.

The DNA is TGCGCCAGCAGCAGGTGGCTTATGAACACTGAAGCTTTCTTT. It is translated as CASSRWLMNTEAFF. The sequence joins TRBV10-2 to TRBJ1-1, with the identity of the D gene unclear. V loses 6 bases of germline sequence and J loses 0 bases, and the interval between the two ends is 11 bases. The CDR3 starts with the cysteine, ends with the phenylalanine, and has 14 residues. Just CDR3 DNA is preserved here, 42 bases in frame from base 1. Sequences WSHSY (CDR1) and SAAADI (CDR2) are obtained from the germline V gene.